A selection of T cell receptor beta chains follows, all from one sample in a study of Graves' ophthalmopathy and Graves' hyperthyroidism. TCRdb itself ran the multiplex PCR reads through MiXCR, one entry per CDR3 protein. The sample comprises over a million distinct CDR3 sequences, about 35% of which are singletons, and around 10% rests with the top ten. Sequencing was done on a sample of peripheral blood or thyroid tissue (not recorded which). The receptors stem from an adult man with Graves' hyperthyroidism. Both conserved end residues are part of each CDR3. A D gene is named only where the DNA matches it firmly. The size field is filled for only some rows; it gives once, few, many or a size class.

>TRBJ2-7|-|-|13|TRBV10-3
TGTGCCAGCGAGAGAGAGAGCTCCTACGAGCAGTACTTC
CASERESSYEQYF
>TRBJ1-5|TRBD1|-|16|TRBV7-9
TGCGCCAGCAGCCATATGGGACAGGGAAGCAATCAGCCCCAGCATTTT
CASSHMGQGSNQPQHF
>TRBJ2-5|-|many|13|TRBV10-3
TGTGCCATCAGTGAGTCGTTAAGGGAGACCCAGTACTTC
CAISESLRETQYF
>TRBJ1-5|-|-|15|TRBV10-3
TGTGCCATCAGGCCGACAGTAACTGGGATCTCGCCCCAGCATTTT
CAIRPTVTGISPQHF
>TRBJ1-3|-|-|13|TRBV15
TGTGCCACCAGCGCGGCAACGCAGAACACCATATATTTT
CATSAATQNTIYF
>TRBJ1-1|TRBD1|-|15|TRBV7-2
TGTGCCAGCAGCGCCGGCGGACAGGGCTTCACTGAAGCTTTCTTT
CASSAGGQGFTEAFF
>TRBJ1-1|-|-|13|TRBV3-1
TGTGCCAGCAGCCAGGGGAGATACACTGAAGCTTTCTTT
CASSQGRYTEAFF
>TRBJ2-3|TRBD1|-|15|TRBV7-9
TGTGCCAGCAGTCGGGACAGGATGCTCACAGATACGCAGTATTTT
CASSRDRMLTDTQYF
>TRBJ2-5|TRBD2|many|16|TRBV7-2
TGTGCCAGCAGCGCCTTGACTAGCGGGGGGGCAGAGACCCAGTACTTC
CASSALTSGGAETQYF
>TRBJ1-2|TRBD1|-|15|TRBV10-3
TGTGCCATCAGTGAGTCGAGGTCCGGACAGGGTGGCTACACCTTC
CAISESRSGQGGYTF
>TRBJ1-5|-|-|16|TRBV20-1
TGCAGTGCTAGAGATCACGGCGGCCGGCGCAATCAGCCCCAGCATTTT
CSARDHGGRRNQPQHF
>TRBJ1-6|-|many|13|TRBV10-3
TGTGCCATCAGGACAGTTGTAAATTCACCCCTCCACTTT
CAIRTVVNSPLHF
>TRBJ2-7|-|-|12|TRBV6-2/TRBV6-3
TGTGCCAGCAGTTACAGGGTCTACGAGCAGTACTTC
CASSYRVYEQYF
>TRBJ1-2|-|many|13|TRBV7-2
TGTGCCAGCAGCTTGACAGACGACTATGGCTACACCTTC
CASSLTDDYGYTF
>TRBJ2-7|TRBD2|few|15|TRBV19
TGTGCCAGTAGTTACGCGGGAGACCTGGCCTACGAGCAGTACTTC
CASSYAGDLAYEQYF
>TRBJ1-6|-|many|15|TRBV2
TGTGCCAGCAGTGAGGGACCGCGAAACAATTCACCCCTCCACTTT
CASSEGPRNNSPLHF
>TRBJ1-1|TRBD1|few|15|TRBV4-3
TGCGCCAGCAGCCAAGCGGCAGGGGGTAGTACTGAAGCTTTCTTT
CASSQAAGGSTEAFF
>TRBJ2-6|-|many|14|TRBV15
TGTGCCACCAGCAGAACCTCTGGGGCCAACGTCCTGACTTTC
CATSRTSGANVLTF
>TRBJ1-6|TRBD1|few|15|TRBV20-1
TGCAGTGCTGCGGGACAGGGGGCCTATAATTCACCCCTCCACTTT
CSAAGQGAYNSPLHF
>TRBJ1-5|-|-|16|TRBV6-1
TGTGCCAGCAGGGATCCGGATTCTGGCAGCAATCAGCCCCAGCATTTT
CASRDPDSGSNQPQHF
>TRBJ2-5|-|-|15|TRBV4-3
TGCGCCAGCAGCCAAGAAGTACGGGCCCAAGAGACCCAGTACTTC
CASSQEVRAQETQYF
>TRBJ2-2|-|many|14|TRBV7-2
TGTGCCAGCAGCTTACGGCAGTACACCGGGGAGCTGTTTTTT
CASSLRQYTGELFF
>TRBJ1-6|-|-|13|TRBV25-1
TGTGCCAGCAACCCGCAGGGAAATTCACCCCTCCACTTT
CASNPQGNSPLHF
>TRBJ2-3|-|many|13|TRBV15
TGTGCCACCAGCGGCGCGGGCACAGATACGCAGTATTTT
CATSGAGTDTQYF
>TRBJ2-7|-|many|16|TRBV20-1
TGCAGTGCTATGGGATCCCCGGGACAAAGCTCCTACGAGCAGTACTTC
CSAMGSPGQSSYEQYF
>TRBJ1-5|-|few|12|TRBV20-1
TGCAGTGCCGTCTATAACAATCAGCCCCAGCATTTT
CSAVYNNQPQHF
>TRBJ1-2|-|-|13|TRBV7-2
TGTACCAGCAGCTTCGGGGGTTCCTATGGCTACACCTTC
CTSSFGGSYGYTF